The rows below give T cell receptor beta chains drawn from one sample of a study of shared clonotypes between healthy human individuals. Some clones are missing from TCRdb's copy, which holds only in-frame ones; the method was immunoSEQ multiplex PCR. The table records about 2.3 million clones, 85% to 95% of them present only once. Sequencing was carried out using naive CD4+ T cells from PBMCs. The receptors were sampled from a man younger than 30 in good health. Some clones in this sample may be carry-over from other donors' samples. Each CDR3 is given with its conserved first and last residue. Fields, in order: clone size, D gene, V gene, J gene, CDR3 length, CDR3 protein, CDR3 DNA. The D gene is left open where the match is weak. Where a row states a size, it is once, few, many or the class of an expanded clone; other rows omit it.

clone_size: .; d_call: TRBD2; v_call: TRBV7-6; j_call: TRBJ2-1; cdr3_length: 16; cdr3_aa: CASSFTSGRRVNEQFF; cdr3_nt: TGTGCCAGCAGCTTTACTAGCGGGAGGCGCGTCAATGAGCAGTTCTTC
clone_size: .; d_call: .; v_call: TRBV5-1; j_call: TRBJ2-7; cdr3_length: 15; cdr3_aa: CASSSFPGHPYEQYF; cdr3_nt: TGCGCCAGCAGCTCATTTCCGGGACACCCCTACGAGCAGTACTTC
clone_size: .; d_call: .; v_call: TRBV28; j_call: TRBJ2-7; cdr3_length: 12; cdr3_aa: CASRAGFYEQYF; cdr3_nt: TGTGCCAGCAGGGCAGGGTTCTACGAGCAGTACTTC
clone_size: .; d_call: .; v_call: TRBV5-1; j_call: TRBJ1-1; cdr3_length: 15; cdr3_aa: CASSLVPGLDTEAFF; cdr3_nt: TGCGCCAGCAGCTTGGTCCCGGGGTTGGACACTGAAGCTTTCTTT
clone_size: once; d_call: .; v_call: TRBV6-1; j_call: TRBJ1-1; cdr3_length: 14; cdr3_aa: CASSVSQRNTEAFF; cdr3_nt: TGTGCCAGCAGTGTATCACAGAGGAACACTGAAGCTTTCTTT
clone_size: .; d_call: .; v_call: TRBV7-2; j_call: TRBJ2-5; cdr3_length: 13; cdr3_aa: CASLRRAQETQYF; cdr3_nt: TGTGCCAGCTTGCGGCGGGCCCAAGAGACCCAGTACTTC
clone_size: .; d_call: .; v_call: TRBV2; j_call: TRBJ2-5; cdr3_length: 13; cdr3_aa: CASGKTPQETQYF; cdr3_nt: TGTGCCAGCGGAAAGACACCTCAAGAGACCCAGTACTTC
clone_size: .; d_call: .; v_call: TRBV11-1; j_call: TRBJ2-1; cdr3_length: 13; cdr3_aa: CASSLAPRNEQFF; cdr3_nt: TGTGCCAGCAGCTTAGCCCCGCGAAATGAGCAGTTCTTC
clone_size: .; d_call: .; v_call: TRBV29-1; j_call: TRBJ2-2; cdr3_length: 13; cdr3_aa: CSVEKKNTGELFF; cdr3_nt: TGCAGCGTTGAAAAGAAGAACACCGGGGAGCTGTTTTTT
clone_size: .; d_call: .; v_call: TRBV6-1; j_call: TRBJ1-5; cdr3_length: 14; cdr3_aa: CASNGTPGDQPQHF; cdr3_nt: TGTGCCAGCAATGGGACGCCCGGGGATCAGCCCCAGCATTTT
clone_size: .; d_call: .; v_call: TRBV5-1; j_call: TRBJ1-1; cdr3_length: 14; cdr3_aa: CASSLDAPNTEAFF; cdr3_nt: TGCGCCAGCAGCTTGGACGCGCCGAACACTGAAGCTTTCTTT
clone_size: .; d_call: TRBD1; v_call: TRBV7-9; j_call: TRBJ1-2; cdr3_length: 15; cdr3_aa: CASSPRQGARDGYTF; cdr3_nt: TGTGCCAGCAGCCCCAGGCAGGGGGCTAGAGATGGCTACACCTTC
clone_size: .; d_call: TRBD2; v_call: TRBV5-4; j_call: TRBJ2-3; cdr3_length: 15; cdr3_aa: CASSLRREGLDTQYF; cdr3_nt: TGTGCCAGCAGCTTGAGGCGGGAGGGCTTAGATACGCAGTATTTT
clone_size: .; d_call: .; v_call: TRBV5-8; j_call: TRBJ2-4; cdr3_length: 16; cdr3_aa: CASNPGHTLAKNIQYF; cdr3_nt: TGTGCCAGCAACCCAGGACACACTCTAGCCAAAAACATTCAGTACTTC
clone_size: .; d_call: TRBD1; v_call: TRBV6-6; j_call: TRBJ1-2; cdr3_length: 15; cdr3_aa: CASSYSDRGRYGYTF; cdr3_nt: TGTGCCAGCAGTTACTCTGACAGGGGGAGGTATGGCTACACCTTC
clone_size: .; d_call: .; v_call: TRBV28; j_call: TRBJ1-3; cdr3_length: 14; cdr3_aa: CASSRGGPGNTIYF; cdr3_nt: TGTGCCAGCAGTCGTGGGGGGCCGGGAAACACCATATATTTT
clone_size: .; d_call: TRBD2; v_call: TRBV4-3; j_call: TRBJ2-6; cdr3_length: 17; cdr3_aa: CASSRFSGSSGANILTF; cdr3_nt: TGCGCCAGCAGCCGATTTAGCGGGAGCTCTGGGGCCAACATCCTGACTTTC
clone_size: .; d_call: .; v_call: TRBV5-1; j_call: TRBJ2-1; cdr3_length: 16; cdr3_aa: CASSLAVGSSYNEQFF; cdr3_nt: TGCGCCAGCAGCTTGGCCGTCGGGAGCTCCTACAATGAGCAGTTCTTC
clone_size: .; d_call: .; v_call: TRBV15; j_call: TRBJ2-3; cdr3_length: 14; cdr3_aa: CATSSMSSTDTQYF; cdr3_nt: TGTGCCACCAGCAGCATGTCTAGCACAGATACGCAGTATTTT